One and the same sample provided the 13 T cell receptor beta chains below, sequenced in a study of blood T cell repertoires in COVID-19. Some clones are missing from TCRdb's copy, which holds only in-frame ones; the method was immunoSEQ multiplex PCR. The table lists under 200,000 clones, 84% of them singletons. Sequenced input: peripheral blood. Receptors originate from a woman at least 80 years old with COVID-19, enrolled during active disease.

This clone was counted once. The CDR3 loop reads CASRATGYTEAFF. The CDR3 nucleotides are TGTGCCAGCAGGGCAACAGGGTACACTGAAGCTTTCTTT. The chain links TRBV2 to TRBJ1-1; possible D gene TRBD1, 6 bases. CDR1 SNHLY and CDR2 FYNNEI come from the germline V gene. The CDR3 consists of 13 residues. The V and J ends lost 6 bases and 3 bases respectively, with 11 bases between them.

V usage is TRBV4-3 and J usage is TRBJ2-2; possible D gene TRBD1, 5 bases. The V end lost 1 base, the J end lost 4 bases, and 13 bases lay between the germline ends. The CDR3 has 16 amino acids. Germline V lookup: CDR1 LGHNA, CDR2 YSLEER. As DNA, the CDR3 is TGCGCCAGCAGCCAAGCCATGGGGCGAGTCACCGGGGAGCTGTTTTTT. Its translation is CASSQAMGRVTGELFF.

This chain connects TRBV3-1 (or the pseudogene TRBV3-2) to TRBJ2-1; D is uncertain. The germline V gene has CDR1 LGHDT and CDR2 YNNKEL (reference sequence). Trimming pared 3 bases from V and 2 bases from J, leaving 5 bases between. The CDR3 is 13 residues long. CDR3 amino acids: CASSQSAYNEQFF. DNA of the CDR3: TGTGCCAGCAGCCAGTCGGCCTACAATGAGCAGTTCTTC.

This clone has only one observation. The rearrangement joins TRBV10-3 to TRBJ2-1, with 7 bases lining up with TRBD1. Germline loops: CDR1 ENHRY, CDR2 SYGVKD. Unmatched junction bases numbered 4, after V lost 6 bases and J lost 5 bases. The CDR3 extends over 13 amino acids. The CDR3 loop is CAISIGTDNEQFF. DNA of the CDR3: TGTGCCATCAGCATTGGGACAGACAATGAGCAGTTCTTC.

The gene calls are TRBV18 and TRBJ2-6; 7 bases fit TRBD1. This CDR3 contains 17 residues. In germline, CDR1 is KGHSH, CDR2 LQKENI. After removal of 1 base from V and 0 bases from J, the junction contained 3 bases not matched to a gene. The CDR3 DNA reads TGTGCCAGCTCACCACGGACAGGCAGCTCTGGGGCCAACGTCCTGACTTTC. Its translation is CASSPRTGSSGANVLTF.

The V call is TRBV18, the J call TRBJ1-1; TRBD1 matches 9 bases. Germline CDR1 KGHSH, CDR2 LQKENI. The CDR3 spans 15 residues. J was trimmed by 7 bases and V by 2 bases; bases with no gene match: 8. DNA for the CDR3: TGTGCCAGCTCACCAATCCGGGACAGGGAGTTTGAAGCTTTCTTT. This sequence encodes CASSPIRDREFEAFF.

This sequence joins TRBV15 and TRBJ1-2; 7 bases align to TRBD1. CDR3 length equals 14 residues. V was pared by 1 base and J by 12 bases, with 11 bases of the junction left unmatched. The germline V gene encodes CDR1 LNHNV and CDR2 YYDKDF (reference sequence). The DNA for the CDR3 is TGTGCCACCAGCAGAGTGGGACAGAGGGGGATTGACACCTTC. It specifies CATSRVGQRGIDTF. Full variable domain (remainder filled in from reference TRBV15 and TRBJ1-2): DAMVIQNPRYQVTQFGKPVTLSCSQTLNHNVMYWYQQKSSQAPKLLFHYYDKDFNNEADTPDNFQSRRPNTSFCFLDIRSPGLGDTAMYLCATSRVGQRGIDTFGSGTRLTVV.

This sequence joins TRBV6-2 or TRBV6-3 and TRBJ2-3; 9 bases map to TRBD2. V was clipped by 0 bases and J by 5 bases; unmatched bases: 6. Germline-derived CDR1 and CDR2 are MNHEY and SVGEGT. The CDR3 loop spans 16 amino acids. CDR3 coding DNA: TGTGCCAGCAGTTACTCTTCAGCGGGGGGACGAGATACGCAGTATTTT. This translates into CASSYSSAGGRDTQYF.

CDR3 sequence (DNA): TGTGCCAGCAGCCAAAACAGAAGAAGCTCCTATAATTCACCCCTCCACTTT. This sequence encodes CASSQNRRSSYNSPLHF. The rearrangement uses TRBV4-2 and TRBJ1-6; no definite D call. Germline CDR1 LGHNA, CDR2 YNFKEQ. Trimming stripped 2 bases from V and 0 bases from J, with 11 bases between. This CDR3 has 17 amino acids.

V is TRBV7-8 and J is TRBJ1-4; weak D call: TRBD1 (6 bases). This CDR3 region has 15 residues. The ends were cut back, 5 bases at V and 7 bases at J, with 17 bases in the middle. The germline V gene encodes CDR1 SGHVS and CDR2 FQNEAQ. The CDR3 DNA follows: TGTGCCAGCAGCAAAACAGGGCTTTTCGGTGAAAAACTGTTTTTT. It translates to CASSKTGLFGEKLFF. The full variable domain, its missing parts supplied by reference TRBV7-8 and TRBJ1-4, is GAGVSQSPRYKVAKRGQDVALRCDPISGHVSLFWYQQALGQGPEFLTYFQNEAQLDKSGLPSDRFFAERPEGSVSTLKIQRTQQEDSAVYLCASSKTGLFGEKLFFGSGTQLSVL.

V is TRBV11-2 and J is TRBJ1-1; the D is unclear. Trimming took off 0 bases at V and 7 bases at J, with 9 bases between the two ends. CDR3 length: 13 amino acids. The germline V gene has CDR1 SGHAT and CDR2 FQNNGV. CDR3 sequence: CASSLDRTVEAFF. The CDR3 DNA sequence: TGTGCCAGCAGCTTAGATCGAACAGTTGAAGCTTTCTTT.

This chain uses TRBV5-4 with TRBJ2-1; D unclear. CDR3 length: 14 residues. V was trimmed by 0 bases and J by 10 bases, leaving 14 bases between them. The germline gives CDR1 SGHNT, CDR2 YYREEE (reference sequence). CDR3 region: CASSLDGLGFEQFF. In nucleotides, the CDR3 is TGTGCCAGCAGCTTGGACGGCTTGGGCTTCGAGCAGTTCTTC.

The gene calls are TRBV9 and TRBJ2-3, with TRBD2 as a possible D gene (5 bases). Germline lookup yields CDR1 SGDLS and CDR2 YYNGEE. Trimming removed 4 bases from V and 9 bases from J, with 24 bases in between. The CDR3 consists of 16 residues. The DNA of the CDR3 is TGTGCCAGCAGCCCAAAGATGGAAGCGCCCCAGCGGACGCAGTATTTT. This gives the protein CASSPKMEAPQRTQYF.